This T cell receptor (beta chain) was obtained from a study of follicular helper T cells after annual influenza vaccination. The protocol was immunoSEQ multiplex PCR, while the TCRdb copy is restricted to in-frame clones and leaves out a portion. Among about 10,000 clones listed, 83% were seen once. Time point defined: 2014-2015 season, 7 days after vaccination. V shed 0 bases and J shed 6 bases, with 14 bases lying between them. The CDR3 runs 16 residues. Germline values: CDR1 LGHNA, CDR2 YSLEER. Here the sequenced sample was CXCR5- memory CD4+ T cells sorted from blood, taken 7 days after influenza vaccination. The TCR was taken from an adult who received the influenza vaccine. V usage is TRBV4-3 and J usage is TRBJ2-2; D is possibly TRBD1 (5 bases). The CDR3 DNA follows: TGCGCCAGCAGCCAAGATATAATCAGGGATCCCGGGGAGCTGTTTTTT. Translation: CASSQDIIRDPGELFF.